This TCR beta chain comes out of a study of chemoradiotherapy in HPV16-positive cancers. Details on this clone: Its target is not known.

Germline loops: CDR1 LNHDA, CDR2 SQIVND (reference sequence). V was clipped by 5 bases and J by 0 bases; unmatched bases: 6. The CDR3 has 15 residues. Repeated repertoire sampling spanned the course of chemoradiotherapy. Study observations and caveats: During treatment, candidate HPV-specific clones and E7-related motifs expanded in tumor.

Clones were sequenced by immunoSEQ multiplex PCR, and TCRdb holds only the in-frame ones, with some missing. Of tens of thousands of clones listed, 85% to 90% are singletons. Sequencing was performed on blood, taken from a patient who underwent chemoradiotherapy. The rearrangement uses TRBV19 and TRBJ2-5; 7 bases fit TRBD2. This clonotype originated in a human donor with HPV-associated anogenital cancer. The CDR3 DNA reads TGTGCCAGTAGTCTAGCGGTGAACCACCAAGAGACCCAGTACTTC. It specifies CASSLAVNHQETQYF. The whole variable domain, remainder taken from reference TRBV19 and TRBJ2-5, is DGGITQSPKYLFRKEGQNVTLSCEQNLNHDAMYWYRQDPGQGLRLIYYSQIVNDFQKGDIAEGYSVSREKKESFPLTVTSAQKNPTAFYLCASSLAVNHQETQYFGPGTRLLVL.